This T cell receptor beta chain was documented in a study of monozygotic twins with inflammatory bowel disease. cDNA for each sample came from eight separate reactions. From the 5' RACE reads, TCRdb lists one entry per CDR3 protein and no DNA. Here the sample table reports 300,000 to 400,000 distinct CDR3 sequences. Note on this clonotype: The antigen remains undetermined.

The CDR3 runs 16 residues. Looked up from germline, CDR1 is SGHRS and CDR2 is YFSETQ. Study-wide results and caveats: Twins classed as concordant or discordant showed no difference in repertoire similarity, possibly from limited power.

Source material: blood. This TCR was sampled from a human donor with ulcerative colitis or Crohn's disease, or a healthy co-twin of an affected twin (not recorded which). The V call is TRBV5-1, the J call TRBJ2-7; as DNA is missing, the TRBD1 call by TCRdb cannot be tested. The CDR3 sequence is CASSLAPGRDSYEQYF. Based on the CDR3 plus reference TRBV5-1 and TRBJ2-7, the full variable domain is KAGVTQTPRYLIKTRGQQVTLSCSPISGHRSVSWYQQTPGQGLQFLFEYFSETQRNKGNFPGRFSGRQFSNSRSEMNVSTLELGDSALYLCASSLAPGRDSYEQYFGPGTRLTVT.